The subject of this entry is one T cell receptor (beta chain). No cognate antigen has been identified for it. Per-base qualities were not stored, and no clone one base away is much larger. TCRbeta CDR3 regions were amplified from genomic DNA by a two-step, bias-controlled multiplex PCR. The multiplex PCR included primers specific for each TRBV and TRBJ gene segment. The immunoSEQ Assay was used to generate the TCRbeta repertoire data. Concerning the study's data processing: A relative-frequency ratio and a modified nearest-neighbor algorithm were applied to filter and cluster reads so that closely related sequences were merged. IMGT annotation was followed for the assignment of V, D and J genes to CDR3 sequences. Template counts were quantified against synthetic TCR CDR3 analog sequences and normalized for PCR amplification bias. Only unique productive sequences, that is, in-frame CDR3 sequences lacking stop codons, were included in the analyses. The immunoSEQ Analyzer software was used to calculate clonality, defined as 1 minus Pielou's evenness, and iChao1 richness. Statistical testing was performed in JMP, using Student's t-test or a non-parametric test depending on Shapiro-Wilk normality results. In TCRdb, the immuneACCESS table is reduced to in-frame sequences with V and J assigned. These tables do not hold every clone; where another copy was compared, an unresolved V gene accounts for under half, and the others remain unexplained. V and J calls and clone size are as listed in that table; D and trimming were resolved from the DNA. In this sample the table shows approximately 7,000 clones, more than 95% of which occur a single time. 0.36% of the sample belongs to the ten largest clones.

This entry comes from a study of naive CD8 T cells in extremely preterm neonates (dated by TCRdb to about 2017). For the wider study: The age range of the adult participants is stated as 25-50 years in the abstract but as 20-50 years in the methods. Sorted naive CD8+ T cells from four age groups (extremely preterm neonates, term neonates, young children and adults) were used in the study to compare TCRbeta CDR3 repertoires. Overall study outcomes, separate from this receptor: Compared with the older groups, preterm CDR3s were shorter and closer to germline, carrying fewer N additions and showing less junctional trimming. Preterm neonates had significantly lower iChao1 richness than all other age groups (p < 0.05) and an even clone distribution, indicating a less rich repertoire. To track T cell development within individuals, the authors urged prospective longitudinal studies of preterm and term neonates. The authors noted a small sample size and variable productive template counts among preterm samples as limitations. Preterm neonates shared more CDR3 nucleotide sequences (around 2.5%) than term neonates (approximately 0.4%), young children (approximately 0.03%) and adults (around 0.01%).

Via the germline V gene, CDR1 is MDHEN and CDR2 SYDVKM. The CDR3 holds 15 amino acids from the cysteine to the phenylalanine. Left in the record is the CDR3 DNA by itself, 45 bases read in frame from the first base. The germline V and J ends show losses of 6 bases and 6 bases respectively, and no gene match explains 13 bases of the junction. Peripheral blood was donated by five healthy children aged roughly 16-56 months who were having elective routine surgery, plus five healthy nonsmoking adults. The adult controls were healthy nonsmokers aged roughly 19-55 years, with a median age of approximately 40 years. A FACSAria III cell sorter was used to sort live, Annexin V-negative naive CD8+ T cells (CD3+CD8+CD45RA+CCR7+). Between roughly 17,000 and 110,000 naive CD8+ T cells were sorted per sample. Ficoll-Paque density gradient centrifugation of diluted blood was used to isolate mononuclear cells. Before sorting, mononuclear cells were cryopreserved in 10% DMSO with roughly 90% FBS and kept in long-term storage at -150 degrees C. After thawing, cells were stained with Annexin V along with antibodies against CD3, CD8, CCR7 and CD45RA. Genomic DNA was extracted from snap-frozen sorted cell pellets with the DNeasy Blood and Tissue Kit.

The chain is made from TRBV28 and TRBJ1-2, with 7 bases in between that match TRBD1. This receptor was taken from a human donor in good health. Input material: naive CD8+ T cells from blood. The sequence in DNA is TGTGCCAGCAGCCGAATAAACAGGGGATGGGATGGCTACACCTTC. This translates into CASSRINRGWDGYTF.